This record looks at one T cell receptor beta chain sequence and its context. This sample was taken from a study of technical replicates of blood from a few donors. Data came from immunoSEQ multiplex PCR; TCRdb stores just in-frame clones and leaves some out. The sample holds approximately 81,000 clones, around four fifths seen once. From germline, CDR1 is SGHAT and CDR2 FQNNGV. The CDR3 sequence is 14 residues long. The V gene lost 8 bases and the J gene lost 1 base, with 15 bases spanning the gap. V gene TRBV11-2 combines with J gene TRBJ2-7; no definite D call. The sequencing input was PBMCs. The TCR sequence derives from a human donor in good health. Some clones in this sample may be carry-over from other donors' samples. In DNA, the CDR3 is TGTGCCAGCGCCCAAGACTCAGCTTCCTACGAGCAGTACTTC. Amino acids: CASAQDSASYEQYF.